The 9 T cell receptor beta chains presented below share a single source sample, sequenced in a study of CD8+CD57+ T cells in acquired aplastic anemia. The study profiled TCR beta VDJ and CDR3 using genomic DNA as template. TCRdb reprocessed the reads with MiXCR, giving one entry per CDR3 protein. The data hold around 500,000 distinct CDR3 sequences, with about a third observed a single time. Individuals selected for sequencing had exhibited CD8+CD57+ cell expansion on flow cytometry. Sequences were obtained from sorted CD4+, CD8+, or CD8+CD57+ T cells (not recorded which) from PBMCs. All receptors derive from a human donor with aplastic anemia.

The chain carries TRBV7-9 and TRBJ2-3, with 8 bases lining up with TRBD2. The CDR3 extends over 15 amino acids. The V gene end was trimmed by 5 bases and the J gene end by 4 bases; junction bases not matched to a gene: 8. The germline V gene has CDR1 SEHNR and CDR2 FQNEAQ (reference sequence). As DNA, the CDR3 is TGTGCCAGCAGCCCCGGGAGGGGGGGGTCAGATACGCAGTATTTT. Its translation is CASSPGRGGSDTQYF.

This clonotype occurred many times. The chain employs TRBV29-1 and TRBJ1-2; D remains unclear. Germline CDR1 is SQVTM and CDR2 is ANQGSEA. Trimming stripped 3 bases from V and 4 bases from J, with 15 bases between. This CDR3 is built from 14 residues. The CDR3 region is CSVEGFLVSYGYTF. The DNA for the CDR3 is TGCAGCGTTGAGGGGTTCTTGGTCAGCTATGGCTACACCTTC.

The chain is built from TRBV27 and TRBJ2-5, with D uncertain. Trimming cost V 6 bases and J 6 bases, with 8 bases left between them. This CDR3 is built from 11 residues. The germline gives CDR1 MNHEY, CDR2 SMNVEV (reference sequence). The CDR3 loop reads CASRALQTQYF. Here the CDR3 DNA reads TGTGCCAGCAGGGCTCTTCAGACCCAGTACTTC.

This rearrangement joins TRBV19 to TRBJ2-3; 9 bases line up with TRBD1. The V gene's germline CDR1 is LNHDA and CDR2 SQIVND (reference sequence). The CDR3 consists of 15 residues. Unmatched junction bases numbered 7, after V lost 5 bases and J lost 4 bases. CDR3 nucleotide sequence: TGTGCCAGTAGTTCGGAGGGACAGGGTCCAGATACGCAGTATTTT. Translation: CASSSEGQGPDTQYF.

This sequence joins TRBV6-6 and TRBJ1-2; 7 bases match TRBD1. Germline V gives CDR1 MNHNY, CDR2 SVGAGI (reference sequence). The V and J ends lost 2 bases and 7 bases, in that order; junction bases with no gene match: 7. CDR3 length: 14 residues. The CDR3 region has the DNA TGTGCCAGCAGTTACCGGGACAGCTCGGGTGGCTACACCTTC. It is translated as CASSYRDSSGGYTF.

This clonotype was found many times. The chain has TRBV10-2 and TRBJ1-2; D may be TRBD1 (5 bases). The germline V gene has CDR1 WSHSY and CDR2 SAAADI. Trimming cost V 5 bases and J 2 bases, with 24 bases left between them. This CDR3 is 18 amino acids long. The CDR3 loop is CASSSVPSQKDRNYGYTF. The CDR3 DNA reads TGCGCCAGCAGTAGCGTACCTAGTCAAAAAGACAGAAACTATGGCTACACCTTC.

Regarding this clonotype: Possible read error: a much larger clone is one base away. V gene TRBV6-1 combines with J gene TRBJ2-5, with TRBD2 matching over 7 bases. This CDR3 comprises 15 residues. Per the germline V gene, CDR1 is MNHNS and CDR2 is SASEGT. The J segment lost 1 base and the V segment lost 2 bases, leaving 4 bases of the junction unmatched. The DNA of the CDR3 is TGTGCCAGCAGTGAAAGAGCGGGGTTCCAAGAGACCCAGTACTTC. Its protein is CASSERAGFQETQYF.

The chain employs TRBV5-1 and TRBJ1-1; 8 nucleotides match TRBD1. Germline CDR1 is SGHRS and CDR2 is YFSETQ. Losses at the gene ends were 1 base for V and 2 bases for J; bases not matched to a gene: 7. The CDR3 length is 16 residues. This CDR3 reads CASSLMGTGANTEAFF. The CDR3 nucleotides are TGCGCCAGCAGCTTGATGGGGACAGGAGCTAACACTGAAGCTTTCTTT.

The chain carries TRBV11-2 and TRBJ2-1; TRBD2 aligns across 11 bases. CDR1 and CDR2 (germline): SGHAT, FQNNGV. The length of the CDR3 is 16 residues. Trimming took 2 bases from V and 8 from J; bases not matched to a gene: 8. The CDR3 DNA sequence: TGTGCCAGCAGCTTATGGTCTAGCGGGGGGTGGGATGAGCAGTTCTTC. This encodes CASSLWSSGGWDEQFF.